Listed below are T cell receptor beta chains from one sample, sequenced in a study of T cell repertoires in aging, cancer and after chemotherapy. TCRdb processed the multiplex PCR reads anew with MiXCR; each CDR3 protein has one entry. The sample shows approximately 8,300 distinct CDR3 sequences, roughly 33% of them seen only once. Sequences were obtained from blood. These receptors came from a human donor in good health. The donor label of this sample is uncertain. The CDR3 runs from the conserved cysteine through the conserved F or W. A D gene is named only where the DNA matches it firmly. Not all rows give a size; the values are once, few, many and, for expanded clones, a class.

clone_size	d_call	v_call	j_call	cdr3_nt	cdr3_aa
few	TRBD1	TRBV6-2/TRBV6-3	TRBJ1-6	TGTGCCAGCAGTGACGACGGGACAGGAGCTTATAGCTCCTATAATTCACCCCTCCACTTT	CASSDDGTGAYSSYNSPLHF
-	-	TRBV6-5	TRBJ2-7	TGTGCCAGCAGTTACCGTAGGACATACTCCTACGAGCAGTACTTC	CASSYRRTYSYEQYF
-	-	TRBV27	TRBJ1-3	TGTGCCAGCAGTCTCAAGGGACACAGTTTCTCTGGAAACACCATATATTTT	CASSLKGHSFSGNTIYF
-	-	TRBV20-1	TRBJ2-5	TGCAGTGCTAGAGGTCGAGGGGAGGTAGAGACCCAGTACTTC	CSARGRGEVETQYF
few	TRBD2	TRBV24-1	TRBJ2-3	TGTGCCACCAGTGATCTGAGACTAGCGGGAACAGATACGCAGTATTTT	CATSDLRLAGTDTQYF
few	TRBD1	TRBV5-5	TRBJ1-3	TGTGCCAGCAGTCGGGACAGCGGCTTCTCTGGAAACACCATATATTTT	CASSRDSGFSGNTIYF
-	TRBD1	TRBV12-3/TRBV12-4	TRBJ2-4	TGTGCCAGCAATAACGGACAGGATGCTAACATTCAGTACTTC	CASNNGQDANIQYF
-	-	TRBV4-1	TRBJ1-5	TGCGCCAGCAGCCAACAGGGCAGAAATCAGCCCCAGCATTTT	CASSQQGRNQPQHF
-	TRBD1	TRBV5-1	TRBJ1-4	TGCGCCAGCAGCTGGACAGGGGGCCCGGGTGAAAAACTGTTTTTT	CASSWTGGPGEKLFF
-	TRBD1	TRBV7-9	TRBJ1-1	TGTGCCAGCAGCGCAGACAGGGGAGGCATAGCTTTCTTT	CASSADRGGIAFF
-	TRBD2	TRBV10-3	TRBJ2-1	TGTGCCATCAGTAGTAGCGGGGGCCAATACAATGAGCAGTTCTTC	CAISSSGGQYNEQFF
few	TRBD2	TRBV12-3/TRBV12-4	TRBJ2-3	TGTGCCAGCAGTTTCGTCGGGACTAGCGGCCCAGATACGCAGTATTTT	CASSFVGTSGPDTQYF
-	TRBD1	TRBV5-1	TRBJ1-4	TGTGCCAGCAGCTCCCGGGACAGGGGAGGTGAAAAACTGTTTTTT	CASSSRDRGGEKLFF
-	TRBD1	TRBV5-1	TRBJ2-2	TGCGCCAGCAGCTCTGGACAGGGAGGCACCGGGGAGCTGTTTTTT	CASSSGQGGTGELFF
few	-	TRBV5-5	TRBJ2-3	TGTGCCAGAACGGACCGCTGGGTGCAGTATTTT	CARTDRWVQYF
-	-	TRBV7-6	TRBJ2-1	TGTGCCAGCAGCTTACTAGAGGTCGATGAGCAGTTCTTC	CASSLLEVDEQFF
-	-	TRBV27	TRBJ1-1	TGTGCCAGCAGACAATTCACACAGGGATCAACTGAAGCTTTCTTT	CASRQFTQGSTEAFF
few	-	TRBV18	TRBJ2-7	TGTGCCAGCTCGCTCTCCCAGGGTTTGGCCTACGAGCAGTACTTC	CASSLSQGLAYEQYF
-	-	TRBV19	TRBJ2-1	TGTGCCAGTAGTATGTCTAGCTCGATTTACTATGAGCAGTTCTTC	CASSMSSSIYYEQFF